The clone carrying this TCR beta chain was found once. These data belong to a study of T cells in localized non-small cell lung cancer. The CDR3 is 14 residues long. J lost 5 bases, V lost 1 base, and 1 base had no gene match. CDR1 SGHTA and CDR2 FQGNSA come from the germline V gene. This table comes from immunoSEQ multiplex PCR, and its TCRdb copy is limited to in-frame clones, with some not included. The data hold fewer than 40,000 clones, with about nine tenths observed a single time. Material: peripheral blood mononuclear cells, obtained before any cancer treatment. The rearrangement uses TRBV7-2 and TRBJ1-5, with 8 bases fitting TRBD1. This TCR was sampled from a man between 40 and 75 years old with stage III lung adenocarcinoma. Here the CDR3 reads CASSLVTGDQPQHF. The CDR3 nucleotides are TGTGCCAGCAGCTTAGTGACAGGGGATCAGCCCCAGCATTTT.